These T cell receptor beta chains were read from a single sample in a study of cytomegalovirus exposure and HLA in healthy donors. The protocol was immunoSEQ multiplex PCR, while the TCRdb copy is restricted to in-frame clones and leaves out a portion. This table holds 120,000 or so clones, about 76% found once. The sequencing sample was made of PBMCs. The receptors here all came from a woman aged 35 to 49 in good health and CMV-seronegative. Each CDR3 is given with its conserved first and last residue. Fields, in order: CDR3 length, D gene, V gene, clone size, J gene, CDR3 DNA, CDR3 protein. The D gene is left open where the match is weak. For some rows the clone size is stated as once, few or many, or as a class when expanded; others skip it.

cdr3_length: 12; d_call: -; v_call: TRBV5-1; clone_size: once; j_call: TRBJ1-2; cdr3_nt: TGCGCCAGCAGCGATTCCAGGCTTGGCTACACCTTC; cdr3_aa: CASSDSRLGYTF
cdr3_length: 16; d_call: -; v_call: TRBV30; clone_size: -; j_call: TRBJ2-3; cdr3_nt: TGTGCCTGGAGTTTCTTTTTTGGGGGGGCCCCAGATACGCAGTATTTT; cdr3_aa: CAWSFFFGGAPDTQYF
cdr3_length: 16; d_call: -; v_call: TRBV12-5; clone_size: -; j_call: TRBJ2-5; cdr3_nt: TGTGCTAGTGGTTTGGTTCGGGGGGCTAAGGGAGAGACCCAGTACTTC; cdr3_aa: CASGLVRGAKGETQYF
cdr3_length: 13; d_call: -; v_call: TRBV7-8; clone_size: -; j_call: TRBJ2-7; cdr3_nt: TGTGCCAGCAGCTTAGCAAGCCTCCACGAGCAGTACTTC; cdr3_aa: CASSLASLHEQYF
cdr3_length: 14; d_call: TRBD1; v_call: TRBV6-1; clone_size: -; j_call: TRBJ2-7; cdr3_nt: TGTGCCAGCAGACCGGGACAGGGGTCCTACGAGCAGTACTTC; cdr3_aa: CASRPGQGSYEQYF
cdr3_length: 15; d_call: -; v_call: TRBV7-3; clone_size: -; j_call: TRBJ2-2; cdr3_nt: TGTGCCAGCAGCCCTAGACCTACGAACACCGGGGAGCTGTTTTTT; cdr3_aa: CASSPRPTNTGELFF
cdr3_length: 12; d_call: TRBD1; v_call: TRBV9; clone_size: once; j_call: TRBJ1-1; cdr3_nt: TGTGCCAGCAAACGAGGGACAGGTGAAGCTTTCTTT; cdr3_aa: CASKRGTGEAFF
cdr3_length: 14; d_call: -; v_call: TRBV6-6; clone_size: -; j_call: TRBJ1-1; cdr3_nt: TGTGCCACCGATTACGCTACAGGGAACACTGAAGCTTTCTTT; cdr3_aa: CATDYATGNTEAFF
cdr3_length: 18; d_call: -; v_call: TRBV1; clone_size: once; j_call: TRBJ1-2; cdr3_nt: TGCCCCAGCAGGCCCCCAATGCTGGTGCAAGGGGGGGGCTTTGGCTACACCTTC; cdr3_aa: CPSRPPMLVQGGGFGYTF
cdr3_length: 13; d_call: -; v_call: TRBV6-1; clone_size: -; j_call: TRBJ1-3; cdr3_nt: TGTGCCAGCAGTTCGAGCTCTGGAAACACCATATATTTT; cdr3_aa: CASSSSSGNTIYF
cdr3_length: 16; d_call: -; v_call: TRBV14; clone_size: -; j_call: TRBJ1-4; cdr3_nt: TGTGCCAGCAGCCATCTTGCAGGGAAAGCTAATGAAAAACTGTTTTTT; cdr3_aa: CASSHLAGKANEKLFF
cdr3_length: 15; d_call: -; v_call: TRBV21-1; clone_size: -; j_call: TRBJ2-2; cdr3_nt: TGTGCCAGCAGCAAAGTCAAGAGGATCACCGGGGAGCTGTTTTTT; cdr3_aa: CASSKVKRITGELFF
cdr3_length: 16; d_call: TRBD2; v_call: TRBV19; clone_size: -; j_call: TRBJ2-5; cdr3_nt: TGTGCCAGTAGTATATTAGCGGGAGAGGGGCAAGAGACCCAGTACTTC; cdr3_aa: CASSILAGEGQETQYF
cdr3_length: 15; d_call: TRBD1; v_call: TRBV2; clone_size: -; j_call: TRBJ1-1; cdr3_nt: TGTGCCAGCAGTGTACAGGGGAGTGAGTACACTGAAGCTTTCTTT; cdr3_aa: CASSVQGSEYTEAFF
cdr3_length: 15; d_call: TRBD1; v_call: TRBV5-1; clone_size: -; j_call: TRBJ2-7; cdr3_nt: TGCGCCAGCAGCCGGGCGACAGGGAGTGCTTACGAGCAGTACTTC; cdr3_aa: CASSRATGSAYEQYF
cdr3_length: 14; d_call: -; v_call: TRBV7-3; clone_size: -; j_call: TRBJ2-2; cdr3_nt: TGTGCCAGCAGCTTATCGGGGAACACCGGGGAGCTGTTTTTT; cdr3_aa: CASSLSGNTGELFF
cdr3_length: 17; d_call: TRBD2; v_call: TRBV4-2; clone_size: -; j_call: TRBJ2-1; cdr3_nt: TGTGCCAGCAGCCACTGGGTAGCGGGGGAGCTTCGCGATGAGCAGTTCTTC; cdr3_aa: CASSHWVAGELRDEQFF
cdr3_length: 14; d_call: TRBD1; v_call: TRBV6-4; clone_size: -; j_call: TRBJ2-3; cdr3_nt: TGTGCCAGCAGCGAGGACAGGGCTACAGATACGCAGTATTTT; cdr3_aa: CASSEDRATDTQYF
cdr3_length: 16; d_call: TRBD1; v_call: TRBV6-6; clone_size: -; j_call: TRBJ2-7; cdr3_nt: TGTGCCAGCAGTTACTCCGGGGCAGGGGGCCTATACGAGCAGTACTTC; cdr3_aa: CASSYSGAGGLYEQYF
cdr3_length: 16; d_call: TRBD1; v_call: TRBV18; clone_size: -; j_call: TRBJ1-1; cdr3_nt: TGTGCCAGCTCACCGCGAATAACAGGGGCGAACACTGAAGCTTTCTTT; cdr3_aa: CASSPRITGANTEAFF
cdr3_length: 16; d_call: -; v_call: TRBV10-3; clone_size: -; j_call: TRBJ2-5; cdr3_nt: TGTGCCTCGCGGCGAGGGCAGGTGGACCACCAAGAGACCCAGTACTTC; cdr3_aa: CASRRGQVDHQETQYF
cdr3_length: 15; d_call: TRBD1; v_call: TRBV15; clone_size: -; j_call: TRBJ1-1; cdr3_nt: TGTGCCACCAGCAGAGCCCGGACAGGGAGTTTTTCAGCTTTCTTT; cdr3_aa: CATSRARTGSFSAFF
cdr3_length: 13; d_call: -; v_call: TRBV30; clone_size: few; j_call: TRBJ1-1; cdr3_nt: TGTGCCTGGAGTGTGTCTATGAACACTGAAGCTTTCTTT; cdr3_aa: CAWSVSMNTEAFF
cdr3_length: 12; d_call: -; v_call: TRBV29-1; clone_size: once; j_call: TRBJ1-2; cdr3_nt: TGCAGCGTTGTCTTCGGACAGTATGGCTACACCTTC; cdr3_aa: CSVVFGQYGYTF
cdr3_length: 13; d_call: -; v_call: TRBV6-1; clone_size: -; j_call: TRBJ2-5; cdr3_nt: TGTGCCAGCAGACCGACAGGGAGGGAGACCCAGTACTTC; cdr3_aa: CASRPTGRETQYF
cdr3_length: 14; d_call: TRBD1; v_call: TRBV7-8; clone_size: -; j_call: TRBJ2-7; cdr3_nt: TGTGCCAGCAGCAAACAGGGGGGCTCCTACGAGCAGTACTTC; cdr3_aa: CASSKQGGSYEQYF
cdr3_length: 15; d_call: TRBD1; v_call: TRBV19; clone_size: -; j_call: TRBJ1-2; cdr3_nt: TGTGCCAGTAGTGCTGCGAGGGACAGGAGCTATGGCTACACCTTC; cdr3_aa: CASSAARDRSYGYTF
cdr3_length: 17; d_call: TRBD1; v_call: TRBV28; clone_size: -; j_call: TRBJ1-5; cdr3_nt: TGTGCCAGCAGTCCACCAGCTCGACAGGGGCGCAATCAGCCCCAGCATTTT; cdr3_aa: CASSPPARQGRNQPQHF
cdr3_length: 15; d_call: TRBD1; v_call: TRBV18; clone_size: -; j_call: TRBJ2-3; cdr3_nt: TGTGCCAGCTCACCGGGGACAGGGGGGACAGATACGCAGTATTTT; cdr3_aa: CASSPGTGGTDTQYF
cdr3_length: 12; d_call: -; v_call: TRBV18; clone_size: -; j_call: TRBJ1-2; cdr3_nt: TGTGCCAGCTCAGTCCAAAACTATGGCTACACCTTC; cdr3_aa: CASSVQNYGYTF
cdr3_length: 14; d_call: TRBD1; v_call: TRBV19; clone_size: -; j_call: TRBJ2-5; cdr3_nt: TGTGCCAGTAGTCGACAGGGGGAGGATGAGACCCAGTACTTC; cdr3_aa: CASSRQGEDETQYF
cdr3_length: 15; d_call: -; v_call: TRBV7-3; clone_size: -; j_call: TRBJ2-3; cdr3_nt: TGTGCCAGCAGCTTTATAGGGGGAAGCACAGATACGCAGTATTTT; cdr3_aa: CASSFIGGSTDTQYF
cdr3_length: 14; d_call: -; v_call: TRBV10-3; clone_size: -; j_call: TRBJ2-7; cdr3_nt: TGTGCCATCAGATTAGACAGAACAGCCGGCGAGCAGTACTTC; cdr3_aa: CAIRLDRTAGEQYF
cdr3_length: 13; d_call: TRBD1; v_call: TRBV19; clone_size: -; j_call: TRBJ2-7; cdr3_nt: TGTGCCAGTAGCCAACGACAGGGCTACGAGCAGTACTTC; cdr3_aa: CASSQRQGYEQYF
cdr3_length: 15; d_call: -; v_call: TRBV21-1; clone_size: -; j_call: TRBJ2-3; cdr3_nt: TGTGCCAGGGTAGGGGGGGAGGGTCCACCAGATACGCAGTATTTT; cdr3_aa: CARVGGEGPPDTQYF
cdr3_length: 14; d_call: -; v_call: TRBV6-5; clone_size: -; j_call: TRBJ2-7; cdr3_nt: TGTGCCAGCAGTTACTCGCCAGGTTCCTACGAGCAGTACTTC; cdr3_aa: CASSYSPGSYEQYF
cdr3_length: 17; d_call: TRBD2; v_call: TRBV28; clone_size: -; j_call: TRBJ2-1; cdr3_nt: TGTGCCAGCAGTTTATCCGGGACTAGCGGGAGATACAATGAGCAGTTCTTC; cdr3_aa: CASSLSGTSGRYNEQFF
cdr3_length: 15; d_call: -; v_call: TRBV11-2; clone_size: -; j_call: TRBJ2-3; cdr3_nt: TGTGCCAGCAGCTTAGGTTTCTCGAGCACAGATACGCAGTATTTT; cdr3_aa: CASSLGFSSTDTQYF
cdr3_length: 17; d_call: -; v_call: TRBV19; clone_size: -; j_call: TRBJ2-7; cdr3_nt: TGTGCCAGTAGTACGTTAGGAGGGGGACAGAGGACCTACGAGCAGTACTTC; cdr3_aa: CASSTLGGGQRTYEQYF
cdr3_length: 14; d_call: TRBD2; v_call: TRBV5-1; clone_size: -; j_call: TRBJ2-3; cdr3_nt: TGCGCCAGCAGCTCAAGCGGGGGGGCAGATACGCAGTATTTT; cdr3_aa: CASSSSGGADTQYF
cdr3_length: 14; d_call: -; v_call: TRBV18; clone_size: -; j_call: TRBJ2-7; cdr3_nt: TGTGCCAGCTCACCCCAGGGCCAGAACTACGAGCAGTACTTC; cdr3_aa: CASSPQGQNYEQYF
cdr3_length: 16; d_call: TRBD2; v_call: TRBV7-9; clone_size: -; j_call: TRBJ2-3; cdr3_nt: TGTGCCAGCATCGGGACTATCGGCTCCGACACAGATACGCAGTATTTT; cdr3_aa: CASIGTIGSDTDTQYF
cdr3_length: 15; d_call: -; v_call: TRBV6-1; clone_size: -; j_call: TRBJ1-5; cdr3_nt: TGTGCCAGCCATCAGGGGCTAATTAGCAATCAGCCCCAGCATTTT; cdr3_aa: CASHQGLISNQPQHF
cdr3_length: 19; d_call: TRBD2; v_call: TRBV9; clone_size: -; j_call: TRBJ2-1; cdr3_nt: TGTGCCAGCAGCGTAGAGTTGGGAGCGGGACCGAGCTCCTACAATGAGCAGTTCTTC; cdr3_aa: CASSVELGAGPSSYNEQFF
cdr3_length: 15; d_call: TRBD1; v_call: TRBV5-6; clone_size: -; j_call: TRBJ2-7; cdr3_nt: TGTGCCAGCACTTTTTGGCGGGACAGGGACCACGAGCAGTACTTC; cdr3_aa: CASTFWRDRDHEQYF
cdr3_length: 13; d_call: TRBD1; v_call: TRBV2; clone_size: -; j_call: TRBJ2-7; cdr3_nt: TGTGCCGGAGCCGGGACAGGGATATACGAGCAGTACTTC; cdr3_aa: CAGAGTGIYEQYF
cdr3_length: 14; d_call: -; v_call: TRBV9; clone_size: -; j_call: TRBJ2-5; cdr3_nt: TGTGCCAGCAGCGTAGGAGGTAACCAAGAGACCCAGTACTTC; cdr3_aa: CASSVGGNQETQYF
cdr3_length: 15; d_call: -; v_call: TRBV5-1; clone_size: -; j_call: TRBJ2-7; cdr3_nt: TGCGCCAGCAGCGCCGACTGGGGGGTCTCCTACGAGCAGTACTTC; cdr3_aa: CASSADWGVSYEQYF
cdr3_length: 16; d_call: -; v_call: TRBV18; clone_size: -; j_call: TRBJ1-1; cdr3_nt: TGTGCCAGCTCACCGACGGGGGGGGGTGGGAGCGCTGAAGCTTTCTTT; cdr3_aa: CASSPTGGGGSAEAFF
cdr3_length: 14; d_call: TRBD1; v_call: TRBV6-6; clone_size: -; j_call: TRBJ1-3; cdr3_nt: TGTGCCAGCAGTACAGGGGGTACTGGAAACACCATATATTTT; cdr3_aa: CASSTGGTGNTIYF
cdr3_length: 16; d_call: TRBD1; v_call: TRBV7-3; clone_size: -; j_call: TRBJ1-5; cdr3_nt: TGTGCCAGCAGCTTAACGGTGGGACAGTCAAATCGGCCCCAGCATTTT; cdr3_aa: CASSLTVGQSNRPQHF
cdr3_length: 13; d_call: -; v_call: TRBV7-8; clone_size: -; j_call: TRBJ2-5; cdr3_nt: TGTGCCAGCGGGAGACTAGGAGGAGAGACCCAGTACTTC; cdr3_aa: CASGRLGGETQYF
cdr3_length: 15; d_call: TRBD2; v_call: TRBV9; clone_size: -; j_call: TRBJ2-1; cdr3_nt: TGTGCCAGCAGCGTAGGCGGGGGGGCCGGGAATGAGCAGTTCTTC; cdr3_aa: CASSVGGGAGNEQFF
cdr3_length: 18; d_call: -; v_call: TRBV9; clone_size: -; j_call: TRBJ1-5; cdr3_nt: TGTGCCAGCAGCGTAGAACGATGGAAGGGGTGGGTCGATCAGCCCCAGCATTTT; cdr3_aa: CASSVERWKGWVDQPQHF
cdr3_length: 13; d_call: -; v_call: TRBV27; clone_size: -; j_call: TRBJ1-1; cdr3_nt: TGTGCCAGCAACTCTGGGAGGAACACTGAAGCTTTCTTT; cdr3_aa: CASNSGRNTEAFF
cdr3_length: 14; d_call: -; v_call: TRBV9; clone_size: -; j_call: TRBJ1-4; cdr3_nt: TGTGCCAGCAGCGGACGGACTACTAATGAAAAACTGTTTTTT; cdr3_aa: CASSGRTTNEKLFF
cdr3_length: 16; d_call: TRBD2; v_call: TRBV5-1; clone_size: -; j_call: TRBJ2-1; cdr3_nt: TGCGCCAGCAGCCTGGGGACTAGCGGGGATGTCGATGAGCAGTTCTTC; cdr3_aa: CASSLGTSGDVDEQFF